The 21 T cell receptor beta chains presented below share a single source sample, sequenced in a study of Ad26.COV2.S vaccination and SARS-CoV-2 variants. TCRdb keeps only in-frame clones here, not all; method: immunoSEQ multiplex PCR. Of 250,000 to 300,000 clones in the sample, over 75% were seen once. Treatment defined: some 19 received Ad26.COV2.S at low or high dose, single or two shots; several received placebo; per-sample allocation not given. Day 63 following the first vaccine or placebo injection was when the samples were taken. The source material was peripheral blood, sampled in a trial of Ad26.COV2.S vaccine versus placebo. These receptors were collected from a person aged 18-65 years who received the Ad26.COV2.S COVID-19 vaccine or a placebo.

J is TRBJ2-4 and V is TRBV18; 9 positions match TRBD2. The germline gives CDR1 KGHSH, CDR2 LQKENI. There are 14 residues in the CDR3. The junction had 5 bases not matched to a gene; V was cut back by 3 bases and J by 8 bases. The chain's CDR3 is CASSPASGADIQYF. The CDR3 region has the DNA TGTGCCAGCTCACCGGCTAGCGGGGCGGACATTCAGTACTTC. The full variable domain, in which reference TRBV18 and TRBJ2-4 provide the parts outside the CDR3, is NAGVMQNPRHLVRRRGQEARLRCSPMKGHSHVYWYRQLPEEGLKFMVYLQKENIIDESGMPKERFSAEFPKEGPSILRIQQVVRGDSAAYFCASSPASGADIQYFGAGTRLSVL.

The chain carries TRBV30 and TRBJ1-1; no clear D. CDR3 length: 13 residues. V was clipped by 0 bases and J by 1 base, with 6 bases between them. Germline CDR1 GTSNPN, CDR2 SVGIG (reference sequence). In DNA, the CDR3 is TGTGCCTGGAGTGTAGAAGGGAACACTGAAGCTTTCTTT. Its protein product is CAWSVEGNTEAFF.

This clone was detected once. The chain is built from TRBV12-3 or TRBV12-4 and TRBJ2-7; no reliable D call. CDR3 size: 13 residues. Trimming removed 6 bases from V and 5 bases from J, with 14 bases in between. This CDR3 is CASRTQGYHEQYF. The DNA of the CDR3 is TGTGCCAGCAGGACCCAAGGCTATCACGAGCAGTACTTC.

The rearrangement joins TRBV10-3 to TRBJ2-7, with D possibly TRBD2 on 6 matching bases. Trimming stripped 4 bases from V and 6 bases from J, with 10 bases between. The CDR3 is 12 amino acids. Germline V lookup: CDR1 ENHRY, CDR2 SYGVKD. CDR3 DNA: TGTGCCATCAGTGGACTAGGCGGCGAGCAGTACTTC. As protein: CAISGLGGEQYF.

The chain is built from TRBV6-2 or TRBV6-3 and TRBJ2-5; TRBD2 agrees at 11 bases. Germline-derived CDR1 and CDR2 are MNHEY and SVGEGT. Trimming removed 2 bases from V and 2 bases from J; junction bases left unmatched: 4. CDR3 length: 16 residues. This CDR3 reads CASSYGGTSGQETQYF. Written as DNA, the CDR3 is TGTGCCAGCAGTTACGGGGGGACTAGCGGTCAAGAGACCCAGTACTTC.

The count of this clone is one. The rearrangement links TRBV30 to TRBJ2-1, with TRBD1 as a possible D gene (6 bases). The germline V gene encodes CDR1 GTSNPN and CDR2 SVGIG (reference sequence). The CDR3 is 13 residues long. The V end was cut by 5 bases, the J end by 8 bases, with 16 bases between. The DNA for the CDR3 is TGTGCCTGGCGAATTTGGACAGCCCATGAGCAGTTCTTC. This gives the protein CAWRIWTAHEQFF.

This chain links TRBV5-1 with TRBJ2-5, with no clear D. Germline V gene lookup returns CDR1 SGHRS and CDR2 YFSETQ. The V and J ends lost 0 bases and 3 bases respectively, with 12 bases between them. The CDR3 consists of 15 residues. The CDR3 bases are TGCGCCAGCAGCTTGGCTTCTCCGCGTGAAGAGACCCAGTACTTC. Residues: CASSLASPREETQYF.

The rearrangement joins TRBV2 to TRBJ1-1; D possibly corresponds to TRBD1 (5 bases). The CDR3 length is 14 residues. Germline V gives CDR1 SNHLY, CDR2 FYNNEI. V lost 3 bases, J lost 1 base, and 9 bases lay in between. The CDR3 protein is CASSERGPNTEAFF. The DNA for the CDR3 is TGTGCCAGCAGTGAGAGGGGCCCGAACACTGAAGCTTTCTTT.

CDR3 in amino acids: CASSNRQGPGVDTQYF. CDR3 coding DNA: TGCGCCAGCAGTAACCGACAAGGTCCCGGCGTTGATACGCAGTATTTT. This rearrangement joins TRBV5-1 to TRBJ2-3; D gene ambiguous. Trimming took 5 bases from V and 6 from J, leaving 22 bases between them. The CDR3 has 16 amino acids. Germline CDR1 SGHRS, CDR2 YFSETQ.

The chain uses TRBV7-2 and TRBJ2-7, with a possible D match to TRBD1 (5 bases). The CDR3 length is 17 residues. Trimming stripped 0 bases from V and 3 bases from J, with 18 bases between. Per the germline V gene, CDR1 is SGHTA and CDR2 is FQGNSA. DNA for the CDR3: TGTGCCAGCAGCTTAGCGCCAGGGTTCCAAAAAGTCTACGAGCAGTACTTC. Protein product: CASSLAPGFQKVYEQYF.

The rearrangement links TRBV3-1 (or the pseudogene TRBV3-2) to TRBJ2-3, with TRBD2 matching 11 bases. The V gene end was trimmed by 8 bases and the J gene end by 5 bases; junction bases not matched to a gene: 15. This CDR3 contains 17 residues. Germline lookup yields CDR1 LGHDT and CDR2 YNNKEL (reference sequence). CDR3 region: CASAQIGLAGLGDTQYF. The CDR3 DNA reads TGTGCCAGCGCCCAAATCGGACTAGCGGGTCTGGGAGATACGCAGTATTTT.

This clone was detected a few times. The same CDR3 arises from other DNA sequences in this sample as well. The gene calls are TRBV5-1 and TRBJ1-1; 10 nucleotides line up with TRBD1. The junction had 0 bases not matched to a gene; V was cut back by 0 bases and J by 4 bases. CDR1 SGHRS and CDR2 YFSETQ come from the germline V gene. The CDR3 has 14 residues. The CDR3 nucleotides read TGCGCCAGCAGCTTGGGACAGGGGGCCACTGAAGCTTTCTTT. Protein: CASSLGQGATEAFF.

The chain joins TRBV6-1 to TRBJ2-3; possibly TRBD1 for D (5 bases). The V gene's germline CDR1 is MNHNS and CDR2 SASEGT. The CDR3 contains 15 residues. Trimming removed 3 bases from V and 1 base from J, with 11 bases in between. The CDR3 spells CASSDGLGRTDTQYF. The CDR3 coding sequence is TGTGCCAGCAGTGATGGGTTGGGGCGCACAGATACGCAGTATTTT.

This clone appeared a few times. The CDR3 DNA follows: TGTGCCAGCAGCTTGGGGGATAATGGAAACACCATATATTTT. It encodes CASSLGDNGNTIYF. The chain carries TRBV5-6 and TRBJ1-3; the D is unclear. The CDR3 contains 14 residues. Trimming removed 0 bases from V and 3 bases from J, with 7 bases in between. Germline V gives CDR1 SGHDT, CDR2 YYEEEE.

V and J are TRBV27 and TRBJ2-5, with a possible D match to TRBD1 (5 bases). V lost 3 bases and J lost 4, with 15 bases in between. The germline V gene encodes CDR1 MNHEY and CDR2 SMNVEV (reference sequence). CDR3 length equals 15 residues. The CDR3 DNA sequence: TGTGCCAGCAGTTTCCGCGCAGGGTGGGGAGAGACCCAGTACTTC. It translates to CASSFRAGWGETQYF.

This sequence joins TRBV19 and TRBJ2-7, with D perhaps given as TRBD1 or TRBD2 (5 bases each). CDR1 LNHDA and CDR2 SQIVND come from the germline V gene (reference sequence). The CDR3 totals 16 residues. V was shortened by 4 bases and J by 2 bases, with 18 bases between the two germline ends. The CDR3 coding sequence is TGTGCCAGTAGTAGACACTACGGGACGGTAGCCTACGAGCAGTACTTC. The encoded protein is CASSRHYGTVAYEQYF.

The V gene is TRBV10-3, the J gene TRBJ2-3; no definite D call. The ends were cut back, 3 bases at V and 1 base at J, with 2 bases in the middle. The CDR3 extends over 12 amino acids. Germline assignment: CDR1 ENHRY and CDR2 SYGVKD. The CDR3 sequence: CAISEGTDTQYF. The CDR3 DNA reads as TGTGCCATCAGTGAAGGCACAGATACGCAGTATTTT.

The rearrangement joins TRBV27 to TRBJ1-1; weak D call: TRBD1 (5 bases). Per the germline V gene, CDR1 is MNHEY and CDR2 is SMNVEV (reference sequence). The CDR3 loop spans 15 amino acids. V was pared by 0 bases and J by 10 bases, with 18 bases between. The CDR3 region has the DNA TGTGCCAGCAGTTTATCACTAGAGGGGAGGGGCGTAGCTTTCTTT. Protein: CASSLSLEGRGVAFF.

This rearrangement joins TRBV4-2 to TRBJ2-3; TRBD2 matches at 11 bases. Germline CDR1 and CDR2: LGHNA and YNFKEQ. J gave up 0 bases and V 2 bases, and 19 bases lay outside the gene matches. The CDR3 consists of 22 residues. The CDR3 region has the DNA TGTGCCAGCAGCCAATTATCCATGCGGGTTGGTAGCGGGGGGGTTAGCACAGATACGCAGTATTTT. It codes for CASSQLSMRVGSGGVSTDTQYF.

In this sample, this clone turned up once. The gene calls are TRBV5-6 and TRBJ1-4, with a weak D call TRBD1 (5 bases). Trimming stripped 3 bases from V and 4 bases from J, with 13 bases between. CDR1 and CDR2 (germline): SGHDT, YYEEEE. There are 15 residues in the CDR3. CDR3 in amino acids: CASSSRGRVNEKLFF. CDR3 DNA sequence: TGTGCCAGCAGCTCCCGGGGACGGGTTAATGAAAAACTGTTTTTT.

The chain combines TRBV19 with TRBJ2-7; D may be TRBD2 (5 bases). The CDR3 loop spans 14 amino acids. Trimming pared 5 bases from V and 4 bases from J, leaving 15 bases between. Per germline, CDR1 LNHDA and CDR2 SQIVND (reference sequence). CDR3 in DNA: TGTGCCAGTAGTGAGGGCCCGGTACAGTACGAGCAGTACTTC. Translating gives CASSEGPVQYEQYF.